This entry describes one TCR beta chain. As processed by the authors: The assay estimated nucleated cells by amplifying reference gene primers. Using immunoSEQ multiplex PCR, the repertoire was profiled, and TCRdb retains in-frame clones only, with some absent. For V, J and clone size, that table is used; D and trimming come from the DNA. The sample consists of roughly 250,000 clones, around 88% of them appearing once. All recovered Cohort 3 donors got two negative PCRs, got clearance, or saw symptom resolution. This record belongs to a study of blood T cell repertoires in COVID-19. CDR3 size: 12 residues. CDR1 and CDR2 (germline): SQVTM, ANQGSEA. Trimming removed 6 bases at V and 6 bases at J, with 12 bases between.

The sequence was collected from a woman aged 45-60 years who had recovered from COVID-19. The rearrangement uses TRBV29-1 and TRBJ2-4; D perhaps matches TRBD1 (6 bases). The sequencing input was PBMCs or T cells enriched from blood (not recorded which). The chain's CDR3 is CSVRTAINIQYF. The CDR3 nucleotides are TGCAGCGTGCGGACAGCAATAAACATTCAGTACTTC.